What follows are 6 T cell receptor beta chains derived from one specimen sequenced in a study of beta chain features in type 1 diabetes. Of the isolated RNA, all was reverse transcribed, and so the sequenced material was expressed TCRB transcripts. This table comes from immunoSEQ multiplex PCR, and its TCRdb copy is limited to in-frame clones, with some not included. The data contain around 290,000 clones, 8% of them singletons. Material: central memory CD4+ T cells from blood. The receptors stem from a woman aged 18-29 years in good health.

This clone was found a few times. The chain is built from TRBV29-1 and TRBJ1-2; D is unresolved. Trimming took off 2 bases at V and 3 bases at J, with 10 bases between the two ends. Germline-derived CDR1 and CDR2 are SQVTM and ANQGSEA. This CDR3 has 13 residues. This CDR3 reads CSVEWQAHYGYTF. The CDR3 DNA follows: TGCAGCGTTGAATGGCAGGCCCACTATGGCTACACCTTC.

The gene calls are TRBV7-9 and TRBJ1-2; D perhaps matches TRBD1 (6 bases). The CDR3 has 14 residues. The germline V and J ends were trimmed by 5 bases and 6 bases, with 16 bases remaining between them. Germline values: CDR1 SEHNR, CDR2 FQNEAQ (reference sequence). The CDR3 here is CASSPSRDIHGYTF. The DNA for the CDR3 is TGTGCCAGCAGCCCGAGCCGGGACATTCATGGCTACACCTTC.

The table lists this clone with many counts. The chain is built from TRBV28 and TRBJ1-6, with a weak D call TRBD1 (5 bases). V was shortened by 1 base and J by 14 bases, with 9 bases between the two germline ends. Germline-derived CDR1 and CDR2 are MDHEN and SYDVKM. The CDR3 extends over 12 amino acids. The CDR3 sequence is CASSLSGQTLHF. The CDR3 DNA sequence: TGTGCCAGCAGTTTATCTGGACAAACCCTCCACTTT.

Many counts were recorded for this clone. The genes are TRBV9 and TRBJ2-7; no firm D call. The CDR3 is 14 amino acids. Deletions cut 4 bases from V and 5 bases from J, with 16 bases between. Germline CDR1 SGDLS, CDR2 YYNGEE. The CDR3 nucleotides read TGTGCCAGCAGCTCCGACCCGGGTGAGGACGAGCAGTACGTC. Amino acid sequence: CASSSDPGEDEQYV.

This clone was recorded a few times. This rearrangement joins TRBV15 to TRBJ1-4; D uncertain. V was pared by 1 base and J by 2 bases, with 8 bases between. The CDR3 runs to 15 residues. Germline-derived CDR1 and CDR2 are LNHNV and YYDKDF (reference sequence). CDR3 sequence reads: CATSRGGWTNEKLFF. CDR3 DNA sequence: TGTGCCACCAGCAGAGGAGGATGGACTAATGAAAAACTGTTTTTT.

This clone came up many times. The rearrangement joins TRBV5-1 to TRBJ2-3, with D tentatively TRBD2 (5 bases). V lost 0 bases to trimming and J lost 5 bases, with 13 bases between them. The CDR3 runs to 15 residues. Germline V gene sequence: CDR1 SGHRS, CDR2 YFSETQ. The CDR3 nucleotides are TGCGCCAGCAGCTTGGATCCAGAGAGGGTAGATACGCAGTATTTT. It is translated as CASSLDPERVDTQYF.